This is a list of T cell receptor beta chains from one sample in a study of blood T cell repertoires in COVID-19. Method: immunoSEQ multiplex PCR; TCRdb's copy keeps in-frame clones and lacks some. Of fewer than 350,000 clones listed, less than 85% are singletons. The sequenced sample consisted of PBMCs or T cells enriched from blood (not recorded which). The receptors were sampled from a woman under 40 who had been exposed to COVID-19. Both conserved end residues are part of each CDR3. The D gene is left open where the match is weak. Clone sizes are given selectively: once, few, many, or a class where the clone is expanded.

cdr3_nt	cdr3_aa	d_call	v_call	clone_size	j_call
TGCGCCAGCAGCCAAGTAGGGGCTAACTATGGCTACACCTTC	CASSQVGANYGYTF	-	TRBV4-1	-	TRBJ1-2
TGTGCCAGCAGCCAGGCTGTTTTGGAGGCGAACACTGAAGCTTTCTTT	CASSQAVLEANTEAFF	-	TRBV16	once	TRBJ1-1
TGTGCCTGGAGTGTAGGAAGGTGGCTAGGTACGCAGTATTTT	CAWSVGRWLGTQYF	-	TRBV30	-	TRBJ2-3
TGCGCCAGCAGCCTAGTGGCGGGGGGCTCAAGTGAAAACATTCAGTACTTC	CASSLVAGGSSENIQYF	TRBD2	TRBV4-1	once	TRBJ2-4
TGCGCCAGCAGCAATAGCGGGGGGGTCCAAGAGACCCAGTACTTC	CASSNSGGVQETQYF	TRBD2	TRBV5-1	once	TRBJ2-5
TGTGCCAGCAGCTTAGCACCCCCCGGAGCTAACTATGGCTACACCTTC	CASSLAPPGANYGYTF	-	TRBV7-9	-	TRBJ1-2
TGTGCCAGCAGCCAAGATCCTCGGGAAACCCAGTACTTC	CASSQDPRETQYF	-	TRBV14	-	TRBJ2-5
TGTGCCAGCAGCGAAGGATACAGACCAGATACGCAGTATTTT	CASSEGYRPDTQYF	-	TRBV7-9	-	TRBJ2-3
TGTGCCAGCAGCTTAATAGCGGACTCCTACAATGAGCAGTTCTTC	CASSLIADSYNEQFF	-	TRBV7-3	-	TRBJ2-1
TGTGCCAGCAGCGTAGGGATAGGACACGTCGCTGAAGCTTTCTTT	CASSVGIGHVAEAFF	-	TRBV9	-	TRBJ1-1
TGTGCCAGCAGCTTAATTCATGGTAGTGTCTATGGCTACACCTTC	CASSLIHGSVYGYTF	-	TRBV11-2	-	TRBJ1-2
TGTGCCAGCAGTGATCCTGCACAGCTACAAGAGACCCAGTACTTC	CASSDPAQLQETQYF	-	TRBV25-1	few	TRBJ2-5
TGTGCCAGCAGTCGGACTGAAGCTAACTATGGCTACACCTTC	CASSRTEANYGYTF	-	TRBV2	-	TRBJ1-2
TGTGCCAGCAGTGAAGAGCCAGGGACAGCTTACGAGCAGTACTTC	CASSEEPGTAYEQYF	TRBD1	TRBV2	-	TRBJ2-7
TGCAGCGTATCTCATCTTTCCAGGACTGAAGCTTTCTTT	CSVSHLSRTEAFF	-	TRBV29-1	-	TRBJ1-1
TGTGCCACAGATGATGGACAGGGTGTCCGGGAGCTGTTTTTT	CATDDGQGVRELFF	TRBD1	TRBV7-3	-	TRBJ2-2
TGTGCCAGCAGTCAGACAGGGGGCACTGAAGCTTTCTTT	CASSQTGGTEAFF	TRBD1	TRBV28	few	TRBJ1-1
TGTGCCAGCAGGAGAGCGGGGGGCGAAGAGACCCAGTACTTC	CASRRAGGEETQYF	TRBD2	TRBV5-6	-	TRBJ2-5
TGTGCCTGGGACAGGGGGGATACGCAGTATTTT	CAWDRGDTQYF	TRBD1	TRBV30	-	TRBJ2-3
TGTGCCAGCAGCCCGCGGGCAGCGAATAATTCACCCCTCCACTTT	CASSPRAANNSPLHF	-	TRBV7-9	-	TRBJ1-6
TGTGCCAGCAGCCAAGTAAATAACGAGCAGTACTTC	CASSQVNNEQYF	-	TRBV14	-	TRBJ2-7
TGTGCCAGCAGCTCATTCACCGGGGAGCTGTTTTTT	CASSSFTGELFF	-	TRBV11-1	-	TRBJ2-2
TGTGCCAGCACGGTTTCTGGGGCAGAGACCCAGTACTTC	CASTVSGAETQYF	-	TRBV7-9	-	TRBJ2-5
TGTGCCAGCAGCTTTACCAGGGGCCCCTATGGCTACACCTTC	CASSFTRGPYGYTF	-	TRBV5-4	-	TRBJ1-2
TGTGCCACCAGTGATCATCGGGGGGCCTATGGCTACACCTTC	CATSDHRGAYGYTF	-	TRBV24-1	-	TRBJ1-2
TGTGCCAGCAGCTTGGGAAGAGGGGGGGCCACCGCAGATACGCAGTATTTT	CASSLGRGGATADTQYF	-	TRBV7-3	-	TRBJ2-3
TGTGCCAGCAGTACCCCCGGACAAGGGAACTACGAGCAGTACTTC	CASSTPGQGNYEQYF	-	TRBV28	-	TRBJ2-7
TGTGCCAGTAGTATCTTGGAGACAGGGGTCTATGGCTACACCTTC	CASSILETGVYGYTF	TRBD1	TRBV19	-	TRBJ1-2
TGTGCCAGCAGCTTGGCCGGGACTAGCTCCTACGAGCAGTACTTC	CASSLAGTSSYEQYF	TRBD2	TRBV5-4	-	TRBJ2-7
TGTGCCAGTAAGCTAGCGGGAGGGTCGTACAATGAGCAGTTCTTC	CASKLAGGSYNEQFF	TRBD2	TRBV19	once	TRBJ2-1
TGTGCCAGCCAGCCGCGGACGGGGGGCCAAGCTAACTATGGCTACACCTTC	CASQPRTGGQANYGYTF	-	TRBV27	-	TRBJ1-2
TGTGCCAGCAGAACCGGGACAGGGCGCACCTATGGCTACACCTTC	CASRTGTGRTYGYTF	TRBD1	TRBV28	-	TRBJ1-2
TGTGCCAGCAGCTTAGCGGGCCGTTATGGCTACACCTTC	CASSLAGRYGYTF	-	TRBV7-8	-	TRBJ1-2
TGTGCCACCGACCCGTCTTGGGGGGGGGTCACCTATGGCTACACCTTC	CATDPSWGGVTYGYTF	-	TRBV28	-	TRBJ1-2
TGTGCCAGTAGATACTACATGGGGGGGGAAACCTATGGCTACACCTTC	CASRYYMGGETYGYTF	-	TRBV27	once	TRBJ1-2
TGTGCCAGCAGCCAAAGGGGGCAGGGGGCGAATAGTAATTCACCCCTCCACTTT	CASSQRGQGANSNSPLHF	TRBD1	TRBV4-2	-	TRBJ1-6
TGTGCCAGTCTGACAGGGGGCAAGGAGACCCAGTACTTC	CASLTGGKETQYF	TRBD1	TRBV28	-	TRBJ2-5
TGTGCCAGCAGCCAAGACTCGCTAGCATGGGAGCAGTTCTTC	CASSQDSLAWEQFF	-	TRBV4-2	-	TRBJ2-1
TGCGCCAGCAGCTTGGACAGGGCGGGCACCGGGGAGCTGTTTTTT	CASSLDRAGTGELFF	-	TRBV5-1	-	TRBJ2-2
TGTGCCAGCAGGGGACAGGGTCGGAATGGCTACACCTTC	CASRGQGRNGYTF	TRBD1	TRBV2	-	TRBJ1-2
TGTGCCAGCAGGGGACAACCAGGTATGAACACTGAAGCTTTCTTT	CASRGQPGMNTEAFF	-	TRBV13	few	TRBJ1-1
TGTGCCAGCAGCAAAGAGGGCAGGGTTAGCGAGCAGTACTTC	CASSKEGRVSEQYF	-	TRBV21-1	-	TRBJ2-7
TGTGCCAGCAGCGCCAGGGGGCAGGGGGATGAAAAACTGTTTTTT	CASSARGQGDEKLFF	TRBD1	TRBV9	-	TRBJ1-4
TGTGCCGTCGGGGGGGGCCGACTCCAGGGACAAGAGACCCAGTACTTC	CAVGGGRLQGQETQYF	TRBD2	TRBV5-4	once	TRBJ2-5
TGCGCCAGCAGCCACGGACAGGGGGACACTGAAGCTTTCTTT	CASSHGQGDTEAFF	TRBD1	TRBV5-1	-	TRBJ1-1
TGTGCCAGCAGTGAATCCGAAGCCTACTACGAGCAGTACTTC	CASSESEAYYEQYF	-	TRBV6-1	-	TRBJ2-7
TGTGCCAGCAGCCCAATAATCGGGACAACCTTGAACACTGAAGCTTTCTTT	CASSPIIGTTLNTEAFF	-	TRBV7-9	-	TRBJ1-1